This T cell receptor beta chain was recovered during a study of shared clonotypes between healthy human individuals. At the level of the study: A donor's plate count was three for CD4 naive and three for CD4 memory; CD8 naive had two and CD8 memory one. General study findings and limits: Having only a few donors restricted how much genetic and exposure-history diversity was captured.

Assay runs were performed at deep level. Original data processing: As immunoSEQ supplied junction-only sequences (without quality scores), filtering differed. Only in-frame clones appear in the TCRdb table, and some are missing; sequencing was by immunoSEQ multiplex PCR. For V, J and clone size, that table is used; D and trimming come from the DNA. In the table there are about 2.2 million clones, 80% to 95% of which are singletons. Comments on this clone: Antigen unknown.

Naive CD8 cells comprised CD45RO-negative, CCR7-positively selected cells, excluding terminally differentiated effector memory CD45RA+ cells. V trimming: 4 bases; J trimming: 3 bases; junction bases outside the gene matches: 14. From germline, CDR1 is SGHDT and CDR2 YYEEEE. CDR3 length: 18 amino acids. Sequencing used naive CD8+ T cells from PBMCs. The source is a man between 18 and 29 years old in good health. Some clones in this sample may be carry-over from other donors' samples. This chain joins TRBV5-6 and TRBJ1-1; 11 nucleotides agree with TRBD1. The CDR3 DNA sequence: TGTGCCAGCAGCGTTTACGGACAGGGGGCCATTTGGGACACTGAAGCTTTCTTT. As protein: CASSVYGQGAIWDTEAFF.